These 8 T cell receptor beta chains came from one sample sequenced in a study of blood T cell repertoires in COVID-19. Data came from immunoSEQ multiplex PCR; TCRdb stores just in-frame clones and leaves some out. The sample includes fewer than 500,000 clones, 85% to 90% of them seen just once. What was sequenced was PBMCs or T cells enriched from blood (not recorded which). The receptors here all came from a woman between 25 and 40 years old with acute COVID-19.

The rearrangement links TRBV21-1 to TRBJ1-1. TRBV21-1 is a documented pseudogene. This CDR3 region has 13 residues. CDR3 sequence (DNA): TGTGCCAGCGGGGGGGCAAGGAACACTGAAGCTTTCTTT. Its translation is CASGGARNTEAFF.

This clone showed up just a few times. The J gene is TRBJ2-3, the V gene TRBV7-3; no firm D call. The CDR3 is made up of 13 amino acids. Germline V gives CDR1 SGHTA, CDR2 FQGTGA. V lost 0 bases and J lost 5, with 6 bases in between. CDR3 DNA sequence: TGTGCCAGCAGCTTAACTACGGTAGATACGCAGTATTTT. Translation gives CASSLTTVDTQYF.

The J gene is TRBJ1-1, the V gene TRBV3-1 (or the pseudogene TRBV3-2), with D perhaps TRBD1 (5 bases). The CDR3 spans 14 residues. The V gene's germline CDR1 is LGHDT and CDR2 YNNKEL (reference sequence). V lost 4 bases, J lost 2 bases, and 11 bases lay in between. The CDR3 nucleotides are TGTGCCAGCAGCCCACTGGACACTAACACTGAAGCTTTCTTT. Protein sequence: CASSPLDTNTEAFF.

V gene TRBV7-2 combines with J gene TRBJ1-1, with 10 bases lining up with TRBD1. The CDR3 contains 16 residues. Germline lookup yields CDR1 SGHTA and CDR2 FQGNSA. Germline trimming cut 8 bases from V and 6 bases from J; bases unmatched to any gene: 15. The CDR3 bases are TGTGCCAGCGCCCCCCGGGACAGGGGTGTTTTCGCTGAAGCTTTCTTT. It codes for CASAPRDRGVFAEAFF.

CDR3 sequence (DNA): TGCAGCGTTTTCCCTAGCGGGGGCACAGATACGCAGTATTTT. Amino acid sequence: CSVFPSGGTDTQYF. V gene TRBV29-1 combines with J gene TRBJ2-3, with 9 bases lining up with TRBD2. The germline V gene has CDR1 SQVTM and CDR2 ANQGSEA. The CDR3 covers 14 residues. V lost 5 bases and J lost 1; bases outside the gene matches: 4.

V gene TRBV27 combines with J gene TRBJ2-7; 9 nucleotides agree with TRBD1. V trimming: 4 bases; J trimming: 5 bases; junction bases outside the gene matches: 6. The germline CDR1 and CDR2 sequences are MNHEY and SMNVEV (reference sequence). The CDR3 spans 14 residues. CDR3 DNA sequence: TGTGCCAGCAGTTCGGGACAGGGTATCAACGAGCAGTACTTC. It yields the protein CASSSGQGINEQYF.

The CDR3 loop is CASSTNRVETQYF. The CDR3 bases are TGTGCCAGCAGTACTAACAGGGTAGAGACCCAGTACTTC. The chain has TRBV6-5 and TRBJ2-5; a weak D match, TRBD1 (6 bases). Trimming cost V 5 bases and J 4 bases, with 11 bases left between them. The CDR3 loop spans 13 amino acids. Per germline, CDR1 MNHEY and CDR2 SVGAGI.

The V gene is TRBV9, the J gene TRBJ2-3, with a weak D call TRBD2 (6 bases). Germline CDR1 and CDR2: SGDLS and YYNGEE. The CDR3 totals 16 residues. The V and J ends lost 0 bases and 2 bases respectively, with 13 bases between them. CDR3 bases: TGTGCCAGCAGCGTAGACGGGGACTTCATCACAGATACGCAGTATTTT. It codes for CASSVDGDFITDTQYF. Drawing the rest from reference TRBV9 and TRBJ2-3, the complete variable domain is DSGVTQTPKHLITATGQRVTLRCSPRSGDLSVYWYQQSLDQGLQFLIQYYNGEERAKGNILERFSAQQFPDLHSELNLSSLELGDSALYFCASSVDGDFITDTQYFGPGTRLTVL.